The clone carrying this T cell receptor beta chain was counted a few times. One end of the junction varies from germline; a read error may be responsible. The data derive from a study of CD8+ T cells in alopecia areata. Sorting from PBMCs produced CD4+ and CD8+ T cells. This CDR3 spans 16 amino acids. Germline loops: CDR1 SQVTM, CDR2 ANQGSEA. Extraction of RNA preceded its reverse transcription into cDNA, which served as the sequencing template. Produced via immunoSEQ multiplex PCR; TCRdb's table is partial and in-frame only. The data show around 190,000 clones, with 45% to 70% seen just once and under 5% held by the top ten.

This sequence joins TRBV29-1 and TRBJ2-3, with D possibly being TRBD2 (6 bases). Specimen: CD8+ T cells sorted from blood. This receptor was taken from a human donor in good health. The CDR3 spells CSVKDFSGWEEDTQYF. CDR3 sequence (DNA): TGCAGCGTTAAAGACTTTAGTGGATGGGAGGAAGATACGCAGTATTTT.